Below, 19 T cell receptor beta chains from the same sample are listed, as sequenced in a study of human T cells and chemical hapten exposure. Time point defined: patch test 1, 2 weeks after DPC sensitization. Documented treatment: therapeutic diphenylcyclopropenone sensitization with weekly scalp DPC. Via MiXCR, TCRdb re-called the RACE reads, giving one row per CDR3 protein. Here the sample spans 80,000 to 100,000 distinct CDR3 sequences, around an eighth being singletons. The sequencing used whole blood, collected in connection with sensitization to the hapten diphenylcyclopropenone (DPC). The receptors were gathered from a woman aged 40 to 50 with alopecia areata. Some clones in this sample may be carry-over from other donors' samples.

A few counts support this clonotype. The chain joins TRBV20-1 to TRBJ2-7, with TRBD2 identical over 9 bases. Germline CDR1 reads DFQATT; CDR2 reads SNEGSKA (reference sequence). The CDR3 length is 14 residues. The ends lost 6 bases at V and 2 bases at J; junction bases unmatched: 8. CDR3: CSATTSGSPYEQYF. The CDR3 nucleotides are TGCAGTGCAACTACTAGCGGGTCCCCCTACGAGCAGTACTTC.

This clonotype was observed a handful of times. The rearrangement uses TRBV20-1 and TRBJ2-1; 12 nucleotides line up with TRBD2. J was trimmed by 7 bases and V by 0 bases; bases with no gene match: 7. Germline V CDR1 and CDR2: DFQATT, SNEGSKA (reference sequence). The length of the CDR3 is 16 residues. CDR3 loop: CSARDWLAGGPNEQFF. The CDR3 DNA reads as TGCAGTGCTAGAGATTGGCTAGCGGGAGGGCCTAATGAGCAGTTCTTC.

This clonotype was found a few times. The CDR3 DNA follows: TGTGCCAGCAGTGAATTGGGTGCGCAGTACTTC. It is translated as CASSELGAQYF. V and J are TRBV25-1 and TRBJ2-7, with no clear D. CDR3 length: 11 amino acids. Germline V gives CDR1 MGHDK, CDR2 SYGVNS. V shed 1 base and J shed 9 bases, with 7 bases lying between them.

The V call is TRBV5-5, the J call TRBJ1-5, with 7 bases identical to TRBD1. After removal of 0 bases from V and 3 bases from J, the junction contained 3 bases not matched to a gene. The germline V gene encodes CDR1 SGHKS and CDR2 YYEKEE (reference sequence). The CDR3 is 15 residues long. The CDR3 here is CASSLAGTANQPQHF. CDR3 nucleotides: TGTGCCAGCAGCTTGGCCGGGACAGCCAATCAGCCCCAGCATTTT.

The table lists this clonotype with a count of one. The J gene is TRBJ2-3, the V gene TRBV20-1; 9 bases line up with TRBD2. Germline V gene sequence: CDR1 DFQATT, CDR2 SNEGSKA (reference sequence). The CDR3 consists of 14 residues. The junction had 8 bases not matched to a gene; V was cut back by 6 bases and J by 4 bases. CDR3 residues: CSAGIAGAADTQYF. The CDR3 DNA reads as TGCAGTGCGGGTATAGCGGGAGCGGCAGATACGCAGTATTTT.

The chain joins TRBV19 to TRBJ2-1; TRBD2 matches 10 bases. Germline V gene data show CDR1 as LNHDA and CDR2 as SQIVND (reference sequence). The V and J ends lost 2 bases and 6 bases, in that order; junction bases with no gene match: 4. This CDR3 comprises 15 residues. The CDR3 protein is CASSIITSGANEQFF. The CDR3 nucleotides are TGTGCCAGTAGTATAATAACTAGCGGGGCCAATGAGCAGTTCTTC.

This clonotype was seen more than once but under ten times. The rearrangement links TRBV30 to TRBJ1-2; tentative D call: TRBD1 (5 bases). Germline V lookup: CDR1 GTSNPN, CDR2 SVGIG (reference sequence). The CDR3 spans 11 residues. V was pared by 2 bases and J by 8 bases, with 9 bases between. DNA for the CDR3: TGTGCCTGGAGTACCAGGGCCGGCTACACCTTC. Translation gives CAWSTRAGYTF.

This clonotype was recorded at least ten times. The J gene is TRBJ1-5, the V gene TRBV19; D possibly corresponds to TRBD1 (6 bases). Germline CDR1 and CDR2: LNHDA and SQIVND (reference sequence). V lost 5 bases and J 3 bases, leaving 14 bases between the germline ends. CDR3 length: 15 residues. CDR3 sequence: CASSPPRTVNQPQHF. For the CDR3, the DNA is TGTGCCAGTAGTCCACCCCGGACAGTCAATCAGCCCCAGCATTTT.

In its sample, this clonotype was seen many times. This rearrangement joins TRBV28 to TRBJ1-2, with a tentative D call TRBD1 (6 bases). There are 13 residues in the CDR3. With 6 bases removed from V and 2 bases from J, the gap between germline ends came to 10 bases. In germline, CDR1 is MDHEN, CDR2 SYDVKM. The CDR3 DNA is TGTGCCAGCAGGATTGACAGGAACTATGGCTACACCTTC. Protein: CASRIDRNYGYTF.

This chain uses TRBV6-6 with TRBJ1-2, with 7 bases identical to TRBD1. The V gene's germline CDR1 is MNHNY and CDR2 SVGAGI (reference sequence). The CDR3 runs 18 residues. V was clipped by 4 bases and J by 0 bases; unmatched bases: 14. CDR3 bases: TGTGCCAGCAGTTGGGGACAGCGGCCCCAAATGGCTAACTATGGCTACACCTTC. It translates to CASSWGQRPQMANYGYTF.

This clonotype was counted only a few times. V and J are TRBV7-2 and TRBJ2-5, with 12 bases lining up with TRBD2. V was pared by 0 bases and J by 2 bases, with 1 base of the junction left unmatched. The germline CDR1 and CDR2 sequences are SGHTA and FQGNSA. CDR3 length: 16 amino acids. CDR3 protein: CASSLAGTSGQETQYF. The CDR3, as DNA: TGTGCCAGCAGCTTAGCCGGGACTAGCGGGCAAGAGACCCAGTACTTC.

This clonotype was seen a few times. The chain has TRBV7-9 and TRBJ2-1, with D possibly TRBD2 on 5 matching bases. This CDR3 region has 14 residues. CDR1 SEHNR and CDR2 FQNEAQ come from the germline V gene (reference sequence). With 5 bases removed from V and 2 bases from J, the gap between germline ends came to 10 bases. The DNA for the CDR3 is TGTGCCAGCAGCCCCGAGGGCCCCTACAATGAGCAGTTCTTC. Its translation: CASSPEGPYNEQFF.

This clonotype was observed a few times. The V call is TRBV6-5, the J call TRBJ2-5; TRBD2 matches 9 bases. Germline CDR1 is MNHEY and CDR2 is SVGAGI. The CDR3 runs to 15 residues. V shed 3 bases, J shed 3 bases, and the junction held 5 bases outside the gene matches. The CDR3 DNA reads TGTGCCAGCAGTTATAGACTAGCGGTAGAAGAGACCCAGTACTTC. Translation gives CASSYRLAVEETQYF.

This clonotype has a handful of counts. The gene calls are TRBV7-9 and TRBJ2-1, with D possibly being TRBD1 (6 bases). Germline-derived CDR1 and CDR2 are SEHNR and FQNEAQ (reference sequence). The CDR3 sequence is 18 residues long. V lost 2 bases to trimming and J lost 8 bases, with 25 bases between them. CDR3 bases: TGTGCCAGCAGCTTACTCGACGGAACAGGGAGTGGAGGCGATGAGCAGTTCTTC. It is translated as CASSLLDGTGSGGDEQFF.

Comments on this clonotype: One end of the junction does not line up with germline, which may come from a read error. DNA of the CDR3: TGCGCCAGCAGCCAAGGGGGACTATTTACCGGGGAGATGTTTTTT. It yields the protein CASSQGGLFTGEMFF. V is TRBV4-1 and J is TRBJ2-2; 7 bases are shared with TRBD2. Germline lookup yields CDR1 MGHRA and CDR2 YSYEKL. This CDR3 has 15 amino acids.

This clonotype was found many times. V usage is TRBV11-2 and J usage is TRBJ2-2; 13 bases are a match to TRBD2. CDR1 and CDR2 (germline): SGHAT, FQNNGV. The V gene end was trimmed by 0 bases and the J gene end by 7 bases; junction bases not matched to a gene: 14. The CDR3 sequence is 20 residues long. CDR3 bases: TGTGCCAGCAGCTTAGATCCTTCTTCCGGGACTAGCGGGGTGAGCGGGGAGCTGTTTTTT. The encoded protein is CASSLDPSSGTSGVSGELFF. Based on the CDR3 plus reference TRBV11-2 and TRBJ2-2, the full variable domain is EAGVAQSPRYKIIEKRQSVAFWCNPISGHATLYWYQQILGQGPKLLIQFQNNGVVDDSQLPKDRFSAERLKGVDSTLKIQPAKLEDSAVYLCASSLDPSSGTSGVSGELFFGEGSRLTVL.

The chain links TRBV20-1 to TRBJ1-1, with no clear D. Trimming left V 0 bases short and J 1 base short, with 12 bases between. This CDR3 contains 15 residues. Germline CDR1 reads DFQATT; CDR2 reads SNEGSKA (reference sequence). As DNA, the CDR3 is TGCAGTGCTAGAGATGCCACAGTGGGGAACACTGAAGCTTTCTTT. Its translation: CSARDATVGNTEAFF.

Only a few counts were recorded for this clonotype. The V call is TRBV29-1, the J call TRBJ1-2, with D unclear. The CDR3 extends over 12 amino acids. V lost 1 base and J 10 bases, leaving 13 bases between the germline ends. Germline V gives CDR1 SQVTM, CDR2 ANQGSEA. The CDR3 DNA reads as TGCAGCGTTGAAGCCCAGTCTGGGGACTACACCTTC. Translating gives CSVEAQSGDYTF.

This clonotype was found a few times. The chain couples TRBV12-3 or TRBV12-4 to TRBJ2-3; tentative D call: TRBD1 (5 bases). The CDR3 is 14 residues long. Trimming removed 4 bases from V and 3 bases from J, with 11 bases in between. For the CDR3, the DNA is TGTGCCAGCAGTTACGCAGGGCGGACAGATACGCAGTATTTT. Protein product: CASSYAGRTDTQYF.